This TCR beta chain was captured in a study of neoadjuvant nivolumab and ipilimumab in lung cancer. Study background: Patients got nivolumab 3 mg/kg on days 1, 15 and 29; combination added ipilimumab 1 mg/kg day 1. Study-level findings and limits: Blood richness before therapy tracked richness in tumors resected after neoadjuvant therapy. TCR richness and clonality were higher in tumors than adjacent uninvolved lung. TCR receptors were sequenced in few samples.

Method: immunoSEQ multiplex PCR; TCRdb's copy keeps in-frame clones and lacks some. The table records approximately 31,000 clones, approximately 90% of them present only once. Turning to this clone: Antigen unknown.

Germline loops: CDR1 MNHNS, CDR2 SASEGT. This CDR3 has 14 residues. The J segment lost 4 bases and the V segment lost 5 bases, leaving 4 bases of the junction unmatched. The TCR sequence derives from an adult with non-small cell lung cancer. The material was peripheral blood, obtained after neoadjuvant nivolumab, alone or with ipilimumab, at or shortly before surgery. V gene TRBV6-1 combines with J gene TRBJ2-7; TRBD2 aligns across 11 bases. CDR3 amino acids: CASSRLAGPYEQYF. Here the CDR3 DNA reads TGTGCCAGCAGTCGACTAGCGGGGCCATACGAGCAGTACTTC.